What follows are 23 T cell receptor beta chains derived from one specimen sequenced in a study of blood T cell repertoires in COVID-19. The assay was immunoSEQ multiplex PCR, and TCRdb's table has in-frame clones only and misses some. The sample carries around 240,000 clones, around 88% recorded once. The sample consisted of peripheral blood. The receptor set was obtained from a woman in her twenties or thirties who had recovered from COVID-19.

The V and J genes are TRBV5-1 and TRBJ2-7; 14 bases agree with TRBD2. J lost 4 bases, V lost 2 bases, and 8 bases had no gene match. CDR3 length: 17 amino acids. Germline V gene sequence: CDR1 SGHRS, CDR2 YFSETQ. Here the CDR3 reads CASSFGLAGGLNYEQYF. Here the CDR3 DNA reads TGCGCCAGCAGCTTCGGACTAGCGGGGGGACTTAATTACGAGCAGTACTTC.

The rearrangement joins TRBV24-1 to TRBJ1-5, with TRBD1 identical over 7 bases. Germline trimming cut 11 bases from V and 10 bases from J; bases unmatched to any gene: 28. The CDR3 contains 18 residues. Germline values: CDR1 KGHDR, CDR2 SFDVKD. In DNA, the CDR3 is TGTGCCAACCTCAGGGGGAGGAAGCATGTGGCGGTGACCAGTCCCCAGCATTTT. It encodes CANLRGRKHVAVTSPQHF.

J is TRBJ2-2 and V is TRBV7-3; 7 nucleotides match TRBD1. CDR1 is SGHTA, CDR2 FQGTGA, per germline. The trim removed 6 bases at V and 5 bases at J, leaving 9 bases unmatched. The CDR3 extends over 15 amino acids. The CDR3 spells CASSLQGSGTGELFF. DNA for the CDR3: TGTGCCAGCAGTCTACAGGGGTCGGGGACCGGGGAGCTGTTTTTT.

The rearrangement uses TRBV19 and TRBJ1-5, with 7 bases matching TRBD1. Germline trimming cut 7 bases from V and 3 bases from J; bases unmatched to any gene: 9. The CDR3 is made up of 15 amino acids. The germline V gene encodes CDR1 LNHDA and CDR2 SQIVND (reference sequence). The CDR3 coding sequence is TGTGCCAGTATCCGAACGGGACAGCTCAATCAGCCCCAGCATTTT. Translation: CASIRTGQLNQPQHF.

This clone was picked up one time. The chain is built from TRBV6-5 and TRBJ1-2, with 11 bases lining up with TRBD1. This CDR3 contains 13 residues. CDR1 is MNHEY and CDR2 is SVGAGI in the germline V gene. J was trimmed by 12 bases and V by 6 bases; bases with no gene match: 9. This CDR3 is CASSPGTGGVDTF. In DNA form, the CDR3 reads TGTGCCAGCAGCCCCGGGACAGGGGGAGTCGACACCTTC.

This clone was seen only once. The chain combines TRBV7-6 with TRBJ2-2, with 9 bases fitting TRBD1. From germline, CDR1 is SGHVS and CDR2 FNYEAQ. The CDR3 has 15 residues. J lost 7 bases, V lost 1 base, and 4 bases had no gene match. DNA for the CDR3: TGTGCCAGCAGCTTAGTAAGGACAGGGGACGGGGAGCTGTTTTTT. This sequence encodes CASSLVRTGDGELFF.

The CDR3 region has the DNA TGTGCCAGCAGCTCTCAGGGTAATGAGCAGTTCTTC. Protein product: CASSSQGNEQFF. This rearrangement joins TRBV5-4 to TRBJ2-1; D possibly corresponds to TRBD1 (5 bases). Germline lookup yields CDR1 SGHNT and CDR2 YYREEE (reference sequence). There are 12 residues in the CDR3. Trimming pared 3 bases from V and 7 bases from J, leaving 8 bases between.

The chain links TRBV2 to TRBJ1-1, with D maybe TRBD1 (5 bases). Trimming cost V 2 bases and J 6 bases, with 13 bases left between them. This CDR3 has 14 residues. Germline CDR1 reads SNHLY; CDR2 reads FYNNEI. The CDR3 DNA follows: TGTGCCAGCAGTGAATATCAGGGTAAGGCTGAAGCTTTCTTT. This codes for CASSEYQGKAEAFF.

The chain employs TRBV20-1 and TRBJ2-3; perhaps TRBD2 as D (7 bases). The V end lost 3 bases, the J end lost 1 base, and 17 bases lay between the germline ends. The CDR3 sequence is 16 residues long. From germline, CDR1 is DFQATT and CDR2 SNEGSKA (reference sequence). The CDR3 sequence is CSASDRRRGRTDTQYF. In nucleotides, the CDR3 is TGCAGTGCTAGTGACCGACGGCGGGGGCGCACAGATACGCAGTATTTT.

V is TRBV28 and J is TRBJ1-5; 8 nucleotides match TRBD1. The CDR3 consists of 16 residues. With V trimmed by 5 bases and J by 0 bases, 6 bases remained unmatched. Germline loops: CDR1 MDHEN, CDR2 SYDVKM. The CDR3 DNA follows: TGTGCCAGCAGTCCCTTGACAGGGGATAGCAATCAGCCCCAGCATTTT. Protein: CASSPLTGDSNQPQHF.

This clone was counted between two and nine times. This chain joins TRBV18 and TRBJ2-1; D is perhaps TRBD2 (6 bases). Trimming left V 3 bases short and J 0 bases short, with 9 bases between. The CDR3 covers 15 residues. Germline CDR1 KGHSH, CDR2 LQKENI. Here the CDR3 reads CASSPGRSSYNEQFF. In DNA, the CDR3 is TGTGCCAGCTCACCGGGGAGGAGCTCCTACAATGAGCAGTTCTTC.

J is TRBJ1-1 and V is TRBV5-1, with 9 bases identical to TRBD1. This CDR3 contains 17 residues. Germline V lookup: CDR1 SGHRS, CDR2 YFSETQ. V was pared by 4 bases and J by 5 bases, with 15 bases of the junction left unmatched. The CDR3 nucleotides read TGCGCCAGCAGCGCCAGACAGGGGGTAGCGGGTAATACTGAAGCTTTCTTT. Its protein product is CASSARQGVAGNTEAFF.

This clone was picked up one time. The chain recombines TRBV5-6 with TRBJ2-1, with TRBD1 matching 12 bases. Looked up from germline, CDR1 is SGHDT and CDR2 is YYEEEE. With 5 bases clipped from V and 8 bases from J, the junction kept 8 bases outside the gene matches. The CDR3 has 15 residues. CDR3 protein: CASRGTGGGWDEQFF. The CDR3 region has the DNA TGTGCCAGCAGGGGGACAGGGGGCGGATGGGATGAGCAGTTCTTC. Based on the CDR3 plus reference TRBV5-6 and TRBJ2-1, the full variable domain is DAGVTQSPTHLIKTRGQQVTLRCSPKSGHDTVSWYQQALGQGPQFIFQYYEEEERQRGNFPDRFSGHQFPNYSSELNVNALLLGDSALYLCASRGTGGGWDEQFFGPGTRLTVL.

The chain is built from TRBV18 and TRBJ2-3; 15 bases fit TRBD2. V shed 0 bases, J shed 2 bases, and the junction held 3 bases outside the gene matches. The germline gives CDR1 KGHSH, CDR2 LQKENI. The CDR3 is made up of 18 amino acids. CDR3 nucleotide sequence: TGTGCCAGCTCACCACCGGGGACTAGCGGGGGGTACACAGATACGCAGTATTTT. Translation gives CASSPPGTSGGYTDTQYF.

V gene TRBV27 combines with J gene TRBJ1-4; D not certain. This CDR3 spans 14 amino acids. Germline V gives CDR1 MNHEY, CDR2 SMNVEV (reference sequence). V was pared by 10 bases and J by 6 bases, with 18 bases between. The CDR3 is CATKTTGSHEKLFF. The CDR3 DNA sequence: TGTGCCACCAAAACGACGGGGAGTCATGAAAAACTGTTTTTT. The full variable domain, in which reference TRBV27 and TRBJ1-4 provide the parts outside the CDR3, is EAQVTQNPRYLITVTGKKLTVTCSQNMNHEYMSWYRQDPGLGLRQIYYSMNVEVTDKGDVPEGYKVSRKEKRNFPLILESPSPNQTSLYFCATKTTGSHEKLFFGSGTQLSVL.

The rearrangement joins TRBV4-3 to TRBJ1-6; D possibly corresponds to TRBD1 (6 bases). Germline loops: CDR1 LGHNA, CDR2 YSLEER. This CDR3 has 17 residues. V lost 4 bases to trimming and J lost 4 bases, with 17 bases between them. CDR3 sequence (DNA): TGCGCCAGCAGCCGAGAACAGGGCCTGGGTTATAATTCACCCCTCCACTTT. Protein: CASSREQGLGYNSPLHF.

The V call is TRBV7-3, the J call TRBJ2-1; 7 nucleotides line up with TRBD2. Germline lookup yields CDR1 SGHTA and CDR2 FQGTGA. J was trimmed by 5 bases and V by 1 base; bases with no gene match: 5. This CDR3 comprises 15 residues. The CDR3, as DNA: TGTGCCAGCAGCTTAAAGTCTAGCGGAAACAATGAGCAGTTCTTC. This sequence encodes CASSLKSSGNNEQFF.

The V call is TRBV19, the J call TRBJ2-2; TRBD2 matches at 9 bases. V gave up 4 bases and J gave up 5 bases; unmatched junction bases: 5. The germline V gene has CDR1 LNHDA and CDR2 SQIVND (reference sequence). The CDR3 totals 15 residues. The CDR3 protein is CASSRSGGNTGELFF. The CDR3 DNA sequence: TGTGCCAGTAGTAGAAGCGGGGGGAATACCGGGGAGCTGTTTTTT.

Of note for this clone: Additional DNA sequences in this sample encode the identical CDR3. The chain has TRBV19 and TRBJ2-3; TRBD2 matches 13 bases. Germline V gene data show CDR1 as LNHDA and CDR2 as SQIVND (reference sequence). Trimming removed 6 bases from V and 6 bases from J; junction bases left unmatched: 6. The CDR3 loop spans 15 amino acids. In DNA, the CDR3 is TGTGCCAGTAGCCTACTAGCGGGGGGGCCGGATACGCAGTATTTT. It yields the protein CASSLLAGGPDTQYF.

The CDR3 nucleotides read TGCGCCAGCAGCCGGGGGACTAGCGGAGAAACCGGGGAGCTGTTTTTT. This sequence encodes CASSRGTSGETGELFF. The chain recombines TRBV4-3 with TRBJ2-2, with TRBD2 identical over 11 bases. The germline CDR1 and CDR2 sequences are LGHNA and YSLEER. Trimming at V came to 4 bases and at J to 5 bases, leaving 6 bases not matched to a gene. The CDR3 contains 16 residues.

This sequence joins TRBV2 and TRBJ2-1; 7 bases are a match to TRBD2. The V and J ends lost 8 bases and 0 bases, in that order; junction bases with no gene match: 13. The CDR3 length is 17 residues. The germline gives CDR1 SNHLY, CDR2 FYNNEI. The CDR3 nucleotides are TGTGCCAGCCGAAGTACAGCGGGACGGTTCTCCTACAATGAGCAGTTCTTC. It specifies CASRSTAGRFSYNEQFF. The variable domain in full, completed from reference TRBV2 and TRBJ2-1, reads EPEVTQTPSHQVTQMGQEVILRCVPISNHLYFYWYRQILGQKVEFLVSFYNNEISEKSEIFDDQFSVERPDGSNFTLKIRSTKLEDSAMYFCASRSTAGRFSYNEQFFGPGTRLTVL.

The CDR3 DNA follows: TGTGCCAGCAGCAATCAATTTACTACAGGGGGCGCGGGGGGCGATACGATTAATGAGCAGTTCTTC. It translates to CASSNQFTTGGAGGDTINEQFF. The gene calls are TRBV21-1 and TRBJ2-1; the table's D gene call, TRBD1, was not cross checked with the DNA. TRBV21-1 constitutes a pseudogene. CDR3 length: 22 residues.

The rearrangement joins TRBV28 to TRBJ1-1, with no clear D. There are 15 residues in the CDR3. The germline V and J ends were trimmed by 3 bases and 2 bases, with 13 bases remaining between them. Germline V lookup: CDR1 MDHEN, CDR2 SYDVKM. The CDR3 reads CASSLGGNVNTEAFF. CDR3 nucleotides: TGTGCCAGCAGTTTGGGAGGGAATGTCAACACTGAAGCTTTCTTT.